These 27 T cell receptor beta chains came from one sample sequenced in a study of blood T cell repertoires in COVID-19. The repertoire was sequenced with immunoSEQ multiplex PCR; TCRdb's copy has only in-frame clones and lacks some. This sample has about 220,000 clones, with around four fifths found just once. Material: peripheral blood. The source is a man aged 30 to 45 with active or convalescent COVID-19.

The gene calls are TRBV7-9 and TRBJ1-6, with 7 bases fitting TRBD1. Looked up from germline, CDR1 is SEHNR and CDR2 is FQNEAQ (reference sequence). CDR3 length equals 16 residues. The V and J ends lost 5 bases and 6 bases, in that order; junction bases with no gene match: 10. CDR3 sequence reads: CASSGVRGTLNSPLHF. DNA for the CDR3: TGTGCCAGCAGCGGAGTCAGGGGGACCCTTAATTCACCCCTCCACTTT.

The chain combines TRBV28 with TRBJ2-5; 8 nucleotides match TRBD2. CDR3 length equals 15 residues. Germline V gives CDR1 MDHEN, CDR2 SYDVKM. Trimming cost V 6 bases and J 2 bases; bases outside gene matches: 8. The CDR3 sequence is CASRVRGLAQETQYF. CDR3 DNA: TGTGCCAGCAGGGTTCGCGGACTAGCTCAAGAGACCCAGTACTTC.

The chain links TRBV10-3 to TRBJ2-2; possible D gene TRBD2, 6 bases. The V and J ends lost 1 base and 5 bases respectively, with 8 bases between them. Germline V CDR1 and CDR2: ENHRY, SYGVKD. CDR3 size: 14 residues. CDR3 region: CAISEWAGTGELFF. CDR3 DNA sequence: TGTGCCATCAGTGAGTGGGCGGGAACCGGGGAGCTGTTTTTT.

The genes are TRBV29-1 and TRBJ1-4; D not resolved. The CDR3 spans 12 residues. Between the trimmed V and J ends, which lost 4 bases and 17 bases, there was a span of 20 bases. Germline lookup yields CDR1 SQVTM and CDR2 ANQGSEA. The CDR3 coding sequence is TGCAGCGTTGTTTCGAGTGCTGATACAGCCTTTTTT. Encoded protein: CSVVSSADTAFF.

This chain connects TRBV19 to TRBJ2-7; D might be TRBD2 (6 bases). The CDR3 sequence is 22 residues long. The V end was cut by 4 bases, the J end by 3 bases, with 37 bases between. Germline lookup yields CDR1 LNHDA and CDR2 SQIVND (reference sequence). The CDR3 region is CASSTEWMGFGTSFHLYYEQYF. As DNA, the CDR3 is TGTGCCAGTAGTACCGAATGGATGGGGTTCGGGACTTCCTTTCATTTGTACTACGAGCAGTACTTC.

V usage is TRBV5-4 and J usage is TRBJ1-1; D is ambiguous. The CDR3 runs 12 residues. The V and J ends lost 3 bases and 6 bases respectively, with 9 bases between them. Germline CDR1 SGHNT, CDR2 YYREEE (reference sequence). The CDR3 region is CASSSDYAEAFF. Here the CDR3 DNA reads TGTGCCAGCAGCTCGGACTACGCTGAAGCTTTCTTT.

CDR3 in amino acids: CASKPQGQGPEQYF. In DNA, the CDR3 is TGTGCCAGTAAACCCCAGGGACAGGGCCCCGAGCAGTACTTC. This chain joins TRBV6-5 and TRBJ2-7, with 9 positions matching TRBD1. The trim removed 9 bases at V and 6 bases at J, leaving 12 bases unmatched. The CDR3 has 14 residues. CDR1 and CDR2 from the germline V gene are MNHEY and SVGAGI.

CDR3 DNA sequence: TGTGCCAGCAGCTCAGCTAGAGCCTACGAGCAGTACTTC. The encoded protein is CASSSARAYEQYF. The chain combines TRBV7-2 with TRBJ2-7; D unresolved. Trimming removed 4 bases at V and 2 bases at J, with 9 bases between. This CDR3 has 13 amino acids. Germline assignment: CDR1 SGHTA and CDR2 FQGNSA.

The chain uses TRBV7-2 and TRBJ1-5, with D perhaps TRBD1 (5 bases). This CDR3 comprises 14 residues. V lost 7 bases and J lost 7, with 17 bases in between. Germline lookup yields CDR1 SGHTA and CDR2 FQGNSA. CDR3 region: CASKESGGGQPQHF. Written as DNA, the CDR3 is TGTGCCAGCAAGGAATCGGGGGGGGGACAGCCCCAGCATTTT.

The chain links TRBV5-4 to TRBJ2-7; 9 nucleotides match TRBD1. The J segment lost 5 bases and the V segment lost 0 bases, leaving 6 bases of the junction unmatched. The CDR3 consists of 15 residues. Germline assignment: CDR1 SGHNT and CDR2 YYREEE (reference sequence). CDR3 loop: CASSLGGQGRNEQYF. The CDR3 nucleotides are TGTGCCAGCAGCTTGGGGGGACAGGGCAGGAACGAGCAGTACTTC. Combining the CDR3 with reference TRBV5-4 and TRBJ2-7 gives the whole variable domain ETGVTQSPTHLIKTRGQQVTLRCSSQSGHNTVSWYQQALGQGPQFIFQYYREEENGRGNFPPRFSGLQFPNYSSELNVNALELDDSALYLCASSLGGQGRNEQYFGPGTRLTVT.

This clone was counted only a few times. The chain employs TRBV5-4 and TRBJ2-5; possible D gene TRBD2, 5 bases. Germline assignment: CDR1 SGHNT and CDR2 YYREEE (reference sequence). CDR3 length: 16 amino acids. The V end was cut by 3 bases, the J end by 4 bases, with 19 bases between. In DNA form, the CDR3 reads TGTGCCAGCAGCTCCAGTACTAGATCAACACGAGAGACCCAGTACTTC. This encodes CASSSSTRSTRETQYF.

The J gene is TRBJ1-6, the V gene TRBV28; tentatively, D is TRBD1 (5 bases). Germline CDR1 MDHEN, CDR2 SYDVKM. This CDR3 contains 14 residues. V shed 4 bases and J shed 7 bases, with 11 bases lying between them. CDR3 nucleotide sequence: TGTGCCAGCAGTTACGTTCAGGGCAATTCACCCCTCCACTTT. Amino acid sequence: CASSYVQGNSPLHF.

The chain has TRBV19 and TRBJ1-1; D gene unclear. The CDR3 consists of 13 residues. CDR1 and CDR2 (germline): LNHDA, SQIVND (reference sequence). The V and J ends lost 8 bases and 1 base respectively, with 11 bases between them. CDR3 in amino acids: CASSLGENTEAFF. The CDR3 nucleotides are TGTGCCAGTTCCCTCGGGGAGAACACTGAAGCTTTCTTT.

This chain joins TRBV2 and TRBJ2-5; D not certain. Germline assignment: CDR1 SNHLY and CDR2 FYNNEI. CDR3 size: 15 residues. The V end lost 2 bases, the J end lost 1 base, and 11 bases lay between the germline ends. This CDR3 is CASSETGLPQETQYF. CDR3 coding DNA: TGTGCCAGCAGTGAAACTGGGCTGCCCCAAGAGACCCAGTACTTC.

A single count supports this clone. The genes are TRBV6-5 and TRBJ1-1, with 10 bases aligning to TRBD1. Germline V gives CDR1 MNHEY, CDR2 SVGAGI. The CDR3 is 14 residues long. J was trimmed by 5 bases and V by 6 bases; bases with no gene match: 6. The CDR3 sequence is CASRSGQGGTEAFF. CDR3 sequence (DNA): TGTGCCAGCAGAAGCGGACAGGGGGGGACTGAAGCTTTCTTT.

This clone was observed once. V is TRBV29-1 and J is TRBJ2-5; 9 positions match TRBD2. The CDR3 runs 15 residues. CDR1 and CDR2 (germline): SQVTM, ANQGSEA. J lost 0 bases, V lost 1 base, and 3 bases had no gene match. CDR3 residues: CSVEGTSGYQETQYF. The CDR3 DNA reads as TGCAGCGTTGAAGGAACTAGCGGGTACCAAGAGACCCAGTACTTC.

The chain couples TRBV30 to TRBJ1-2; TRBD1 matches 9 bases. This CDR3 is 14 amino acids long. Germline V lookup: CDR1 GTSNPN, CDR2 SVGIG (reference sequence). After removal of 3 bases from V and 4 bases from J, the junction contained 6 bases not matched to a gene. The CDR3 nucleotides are TGTGCCTGGAGCCCCGACAGGGGGTTCTATGGCTACACCTTC. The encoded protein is CAWSPDRGFYGYTF.

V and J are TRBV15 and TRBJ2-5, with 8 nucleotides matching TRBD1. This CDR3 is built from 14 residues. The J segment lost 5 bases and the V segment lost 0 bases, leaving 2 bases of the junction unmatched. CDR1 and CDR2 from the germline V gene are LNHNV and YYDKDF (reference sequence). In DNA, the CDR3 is TGTGCCACCAGCAGAGACGACAGGGGTGAGACCCAGTACTTC. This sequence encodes CATSRDDRGETQYF.

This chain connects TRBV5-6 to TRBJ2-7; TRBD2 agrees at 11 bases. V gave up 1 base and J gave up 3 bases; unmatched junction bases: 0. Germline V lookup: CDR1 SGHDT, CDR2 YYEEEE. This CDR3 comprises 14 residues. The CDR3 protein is CASSLTSGSYEQYF. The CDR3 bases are TGTGCCAGCAGCTTGACTAGCGGGAGCTACGAGCAGTACTTC.

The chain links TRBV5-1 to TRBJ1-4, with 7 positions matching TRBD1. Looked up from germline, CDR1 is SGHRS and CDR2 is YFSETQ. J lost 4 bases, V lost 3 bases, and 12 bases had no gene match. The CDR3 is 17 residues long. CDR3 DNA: TGCGCCAGCAGCTCCTCAACCGGGACAGACTATAATGAAAAACTGTTTTTT. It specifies CASSSSTGTDYNEKLFF.

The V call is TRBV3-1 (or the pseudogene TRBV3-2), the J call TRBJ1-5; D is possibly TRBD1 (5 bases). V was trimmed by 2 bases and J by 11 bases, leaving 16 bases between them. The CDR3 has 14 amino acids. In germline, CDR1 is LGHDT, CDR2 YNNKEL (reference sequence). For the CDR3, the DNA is TGTGCCAGCAGCCAACGGGGCGGGGTGTTGGCCCAGCATTTT. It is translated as CASSQRGGVLAQHF.

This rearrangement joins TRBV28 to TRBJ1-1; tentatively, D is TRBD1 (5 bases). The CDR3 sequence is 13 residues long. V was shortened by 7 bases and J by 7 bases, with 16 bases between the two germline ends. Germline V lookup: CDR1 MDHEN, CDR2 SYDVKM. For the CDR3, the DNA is TGTGCCAGCATCTCTAAAGGGGCAATTGAAGCTTTCTTT. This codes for CASISKGAIEAFF.

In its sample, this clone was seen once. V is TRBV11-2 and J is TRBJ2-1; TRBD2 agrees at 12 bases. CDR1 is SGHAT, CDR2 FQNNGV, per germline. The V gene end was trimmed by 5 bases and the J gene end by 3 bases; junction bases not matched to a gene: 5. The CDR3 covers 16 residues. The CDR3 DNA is TGTGCCAGCAGCCGACGGACTAGCGGGAACTACAATGAGCAGTTCTTC. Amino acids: CASSRRTSGNYNEQFF.

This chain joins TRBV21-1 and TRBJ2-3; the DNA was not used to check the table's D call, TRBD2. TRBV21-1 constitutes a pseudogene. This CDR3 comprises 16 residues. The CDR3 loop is CASSKFKRGFRGTQYF. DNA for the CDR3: TGTGCCAGCAGCAAATTTAAGCGGGGGTTTCGGGGTACGCAGTATTTT.

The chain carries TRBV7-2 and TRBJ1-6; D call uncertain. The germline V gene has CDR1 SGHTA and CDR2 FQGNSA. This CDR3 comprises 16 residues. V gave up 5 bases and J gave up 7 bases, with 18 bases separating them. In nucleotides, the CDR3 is TGTGCCAGCAGCCAGGAGGGAGGGTTTGTAAATTCACCCCTCCACTTT. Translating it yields CASSQEGGFVNSPLHF.

The CDR3 here is CASSPGTLLYEQYF. CDR3 nucleotide sequence: TGTGCCAGCAGCCCTGGGACATTACTCTACGAGCAGTACTTC. This chain joins TRBV27 and TRBJ2-7, with D tentatively TRBD1 (6 bases). V was cut by 6 bases and J by 3 bases, with 15 bases left in between. This CDR3 spans 14 amino acids. The V gene's germline CDR1 is MNHEY and CDR2 SMNVEV (reference sequence).

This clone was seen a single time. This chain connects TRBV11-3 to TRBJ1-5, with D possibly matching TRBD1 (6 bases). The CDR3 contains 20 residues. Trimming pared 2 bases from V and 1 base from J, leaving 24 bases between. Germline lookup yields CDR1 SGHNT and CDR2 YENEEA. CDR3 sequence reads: CASSLLAGKGDPISNQPQHF. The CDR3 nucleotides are TGTGCCAGCAGCTTATTGGCAGGCAAGGGGGACCCTATAAGCAATCAGCCCCAGCATTTT. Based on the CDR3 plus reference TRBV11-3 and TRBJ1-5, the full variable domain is EAGVVQSPRYKIIEKKQPVAFWCNPISGHNTLYWYLQNLGQGPELLIRYENEEAVDDSQLPKDRFSAERLKGVDSTLKIQPAELGDSAVYLCASSLLAGKGDPISNQPQHFGDGTRLSIL.